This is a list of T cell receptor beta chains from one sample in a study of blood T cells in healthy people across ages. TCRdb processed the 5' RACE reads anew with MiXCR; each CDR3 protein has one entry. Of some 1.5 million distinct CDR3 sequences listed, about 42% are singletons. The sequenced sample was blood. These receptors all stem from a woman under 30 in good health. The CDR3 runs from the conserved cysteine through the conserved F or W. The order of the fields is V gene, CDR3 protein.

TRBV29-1	CSVAPNSKYYEQYF
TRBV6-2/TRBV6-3	CASSDSALYGYTF
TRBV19	CASSPGQKGYEQYF
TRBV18	CASSTRQGYYNEQFF
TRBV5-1	CASSLEASQFF
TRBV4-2	CASSERIGTLGTDTQYF
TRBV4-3	CASSQDTHGGTDTQYF
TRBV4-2	CASSRLGGLNTEAFF
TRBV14	CASSQDWEQGETQYF
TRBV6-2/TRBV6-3	CATKYQGQLYNEQFF
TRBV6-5	CASTSGGTGGEQYF